Detailed here is one T cell receptor (beta chain). This sample is part of a study of identical twins. Using its own MiXCR run on the 5' RACE reads, TCRdb lists one record per CDR3 protein. The table has 250,000 to 300,000 distinct CDR3 sequences, around 9.7% seen once; the top ten hold 7% to 8.5%. Trimming cost V 3 bases and J 5 bases; bases outside gene matches: 12. CDR1 and CDR2 (germline): MNHEY, SMNVEV (reference sequence). This CDR3 contains 17 residues. The same data also went into a second study, on yellow fever vaccine responses in identical twins.

Sequencing input: CD8+ T cells sorted from blood. The clonotype comes from a woman aged 18-29 years in good health. The chain links TRBV27 to TRBJ2-5; the match to TRBD2 covers 10 bases. CDR3 amino acids: CASSFLLAGGVSETQYF. CDR3 nucleotide sequence: TGTGCCAGCAGTTTTCTCTTAGCGGGAGGAGTCAGTGAGACCCAGTACTTC.